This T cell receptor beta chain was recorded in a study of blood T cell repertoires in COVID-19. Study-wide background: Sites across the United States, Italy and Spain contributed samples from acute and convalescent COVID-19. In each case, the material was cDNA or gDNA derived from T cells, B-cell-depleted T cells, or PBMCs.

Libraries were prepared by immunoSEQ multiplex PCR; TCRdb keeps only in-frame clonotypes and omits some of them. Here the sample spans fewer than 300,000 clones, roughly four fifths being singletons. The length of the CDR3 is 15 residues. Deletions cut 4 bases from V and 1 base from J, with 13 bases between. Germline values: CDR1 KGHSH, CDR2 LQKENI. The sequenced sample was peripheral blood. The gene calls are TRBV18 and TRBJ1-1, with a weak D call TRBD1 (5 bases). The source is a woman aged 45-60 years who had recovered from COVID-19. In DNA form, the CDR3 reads TGTGCCAGCTCACAAACACAGGAGAAGAACACTGAAGCTTTCTTT. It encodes CASSQTQEKNTEAFF.